This T cell receptor (beta chain) was profiled in a study of response to subunit inactivated influenza vaccine. Study results and limitations: The study's authors posited that every seasonal influenza vaccination enlists few new T cells.

This clonotype appeared a few times. The antigen remains unidentified. Using its own MiXCR run on the RT-PCR reads, TCRdb lists one record per CDR3 protein. The table records around 250,000 distinct CDR3 sequences, 12% of them present only once. Looked up from germline, CDR1 is KGHDR and CDR2 is SFDVKD. Deletions cut 0 bases from V and 5 bases from J, with 17 bases between. The CDR3 length is 17 residues. The clonotype was recovered from a man in his fifties or sixties who received an inactivated influenza vaccine. The specimen was non-naive T cells sorted from PBMCs, collected around 15 days before vaccination. The rearrangement links TRBV24-1 to TRBJ2-3; D call uncertain. CDR3 residues: CATSDLFRNQTGDTQYF. The CDR3 DNA reads as TGTGCCACCAGTGATTTGTTCCGGAACCAGACGGGAGATACGCAGTATTTT.